The present TCR beta chain was sequenced within a study of graft-versus-host responses after intestinal transplantation. In the study overall: Isolated intestinal, liver-intestinal, or multivisceral transplants had been given to the recipients. Following induction with anti-thymocyte globulin, all recipients were given tacrolimus and steroids for three to four years. Study-level results: GvH clones were found in recipient marrow; some appeared first in ileum or blood. There was an association between peak levels of circulating GvH clones and early post-transplant HvG declines.

Libraries were prepared by immunoSEQ multiplex PCR; TCRdb keeps only in-frame clonotypes and omits some of them. This table holds more than 50,000 clones, about 90% found once. CDR3 length: 16 residues. V dropped 3 bases and J dropped 0 bases, with 14 bases sitting between them. CDR1 and CDR2 (germline): SGHVS, FQNEAQ. Comment on this clone: The antigen is undetermined.

The specimen was PBMCs, collected 650 to 690 days after intestinal transplant. This sequence originates from a human patient who received an intestinal transplant, so some T cells may come from the graft donor. This rearrangement joins TRBV7-8 to TRBJ1-1, with D hard to call. The CDR3 loop reads CASSFYPTDMNTEAFF. CDR3 nucleotide sequence: TGTGCCAGCAGCTTCTATCCAACAGACATGAACACTGAAGCTTTCTTT.